This entry lists 21 T cell receptor beta chains sequenced from one sample in a study of identical twins. TCRdb redid the calling of the 5' RACE reads with MiXCR, one entry per CDR3 protein. The table records some 1,600,000 distinct CDR3 sequences, around 29% of them present only once. Specimen: cord blood. These receptors all stem from a newborn girl in good health.

This clonotype came up many times. The chain recombines TRBV2 with TRBJ2-3, with D possibly being TRBD2 (5 bases). The CDR3 loop spans 15 amino acids. Between the trimmed V and J ends, which lost 2 bases and 0 bases, there was a span of 9 bases. Germline V CDR1 and CDR2: SNHLY, FYNNEI. The DNA for the CDR3 is TGTGCCAGCAGTGAACGTCGCGGGAGCACAGATACGCAGTATTTT. Its protein product is CASSERRGSTDTQYF.

The chain uses TRBV27 and TRBJ2-1; no clear D. The CDR3 spans 16 residues. Germline loops: CDR1 MNHEY, CDR2 SMNVEV (reference sequence). V was clipped by 4 bases and J by 5 bases, with 18 bases between them. CDR3 residues: CASSSFIARRDNEQFF. CDR3 DNA sequence: TGTGCCAGCAGTTCATTCATCGCGAGGCGTGACAATGAGCAGTTCTTC.

This clonotype was picked up a small number of times. The V and J genes are TRBV5-1 and TRBJ1-6; unclear D gene. With 1 base removed from V and 15 bases from J, the gap between germline ends came to 14 bases. Germline V gene data show CDR1 as SGHRS and CDR2 as YFSETQ. The CDR3 has 13 residues. The DNA of the CDR3 is TGCGCCAGCAGCTTGATGCCCTCTAGGCGCCTCCACTTT. This gives the protein CASSLMPSRRLHF.

On this clonotype itself: One end of the junction does not line up with germline, which may come from a read error. The chain recombines TRBV11-2 with TRBJ1-2, with a possible D match to TRBD1 (5 bases). Germline-derived CDR1 and CDR2 are SGHAT and FQNNGV. CDR3 length equals 15 residues. For the CDR3, the DNA is TGTGCCAGCAACTTAATAAGAGTCAGGGACTATGGCTACACCTTC. Encoded protein: CASNLIRVRDYGYTF.

Comments on this clonotype: A read error may account for a junction end that differs from germline. V and J are TRBV3-1 and TRBJ2-1; D perhaps matches TRBD2 (6 bases). Germline values: CDR1 LGHDT, CDR2 YNNKEL (reference sequence). CDR3 length: 16 amino acids. In nucleotides, the CDR3 is TGTGCCAGCAGCCAAGAGCGGAGGGCCTCCTACAATGAGCAGTTGTTC. It codes for CASSQERRASYNEQLF.

This clonotype was found a few times. The rearrangement joins TRBV21-1 to TRBJ2-1; no check of the table's D call, TRBD2, against the DNA was made. TRBV21-1 is deemed a pseudogene. The CDR3 has 17 residues. The chain's CDR3 is CASSKEVAGGLTNEQFF. The CDR3, as DNA: TGTGCCAGCAGCAAAGAGGTAGCGGGAGGCCTCACCAATGAGCAGTTCTTC.

V is TRBV5-6 and J is TRBJ2-1, with TRBD2 matching over 9 bases. The length of the CDR3 is 16 residues. With 3 bases clipped from V and 0 bases from J, the junction kept 4 bases outside the gene matches. CDR1 and CDR2 from the germline V gene are SGHDT and YYEEEE. CDR3 sequence: CASSYISGSSYNEQFF. Written as DNA, the CDR3 is TGTGCCAGCAGCTACATTAGCGGGAGCTCCTACAATGAGCAGTTCTTC.

This clonotype was counted only a few times. The rearrangement links TRBV5-1 to TRBJ2-1; TRBD1 aligns across 8 bases. Germline V gene sequence: CDR1 SGHRS, CDR2 YFSETQ. With 7 bases clipped from V and 6 bases from J, the junction kept 3 bases outside the gene matches. The CDR3 is 12 amino acids. CDR3 sequence: CASGQGGNEQFF. Here the CDR3 DNA reads TGCGCCAGCGGACAGGGAGGCAATGAGCAGTTCTTC.

This clonotype came up many times. This chain joins TRBV12-3 or TRBV12-4 and TRBJ1-2, with TRBD1 as a possible D gene (5 bases). This CDR3 region has 13 residues. Trimming stripped 7 bases from V and 0 bases from J, with 9 bases between. CDR3: CASTPQANYGYTF. The CDR3 bases are TGTGCCAGCACCCCACAGGCTAACTATGGCTACACCTTC.

V and J are TRBV4-2 and TRBJ2-7; 14 bases are a match to TRBD2. CDR3 size: 17 residues. J lost 4 bases, V lost 5 bases, and 10 bases had no gene match. From germline, CDR1 is LGHNA and CDR2 YNFKEQ. The CDR3 sequence: CASSGTSGSLGYYEQYF. The CDR3 bases are TGTGCCAGCAGCGGGACTAGCGGGAGTTTGGGGTATTACGAGCAGTACTTC.

V gene TRBV14 combines with J gene TRBJ2-1; 8 bases align to TRBD1. Trimming took 0 bases from V and 4 from J; bases not matched to a gene: 5. Germline CDR1 reads SGHDN; CDR2 reads FVKESK. The CDR3 spans 16 residues. The CDR3 protein is CASSQDFGTGYNEQFF. In DNA form, the CDR3 reads TGTGCCAGCAGCCAAGATTTCGGGACAGGATACAATGAGCAGTTCTTC.

This clonotype came up many times. CDR3: CASRPRGYNEQFF. In DNA, the CDR3 is TGTGCCAGCCGACCCAGGGGCTACAATGAGCAGTTCTTC. The chain has TRBV6-2 or TRBV6-3 and TRBJ2-1; D may be TRBD1 (6 bases). The germline V and J ends were trimmed by 8 bases and 3 bases, with 11 bases remaining between them. The CDR3 spans 13 residues. Germline V gene sequence: CDR1 MNHEY, CDR2 SVGEGT.

This clonotype occurred many times. This chain joins TRBV29-1 and TRBJ2-1; D not certain. The V and J ends lost 0 bases and 5 bases respectively, with 14 bases between them. The CDR3 runs to 15 residues. Germline CDR1 and CDR2: SQVTM and ANQGSEA. The CDR3 here is CSVEEGKLINNEQFF. CDR3 DNA sequence: TGCAGCGTTGAAGAAGGGAAGCTCATAAACAATGAGCAGTTCTTC.

For this clonotype: Since a much larger clone is just one base distant, this may be a read error. This chain links TRBV29-1 with TRBJ2-4, with 7 nucleotides matching TRBD1. Germline assignment: CDR1 SQVTM and CDR2 ANQGSEA. The CDR3 contains 12 residues. CDR3 sequence (DNA): TGCATCCTGGACAGGAGCAAAAACATTCAGTACTTC. Its protein product is CILDRSKNIQYF.

The CDR3 DNA reads TGTGCCAGCAGCCCATCACACACCGGGGAGCTGTTTTTT. This gives the protein CASSPSHTGELFF. The J gene is TRBJ2-2, the V gene TRBV11-2; D unresolved. Looked up from germline, CDR1 is SGHAT and CDR2 is FQNNGV. V lost 5 bases and J lost 3, with 7 bases in between. This CDR3 has 13 amino acids.

This clonotype was observed at least ten times. This rearrangement joins TRBV12-3 or TRBV12-4 to TRBJ2-3, with D possibly matching TRBD2 (6 bases). This CDR3 region has 15 residues. Trimming took 5 bases from V and 0 from J, leaving 12 bases between them. The DNA of the CDR3 is TGTGCCAGCAGTCTAGAGGGGACTAGCACAGATACGCAGTATTTT. Its protein product is CASSLEGTSTDTQYF.

This clonotype was seen more than once but under ten times. The V gene is TRBV3-1, the J gene TRBJ2-5, with D uncertain. Trimming left V 3 bases short and J 2 bases short, with 10 bases between. The CDR3 has 14 residues. CDR1 and CDR2 from the germline V gene are LGHDT and YNNKEL (reference sequence). The CDR3 loop is CASSQGISQETQYF. The CDR3 DNA sequence: TGTGCCAGCAGCCAGGGCATTTCACAAGAGACCCAGTACTTC.

The sample holds a few counts of this clonotype. The J gene is TRBJ2-7, the V gene TRBV5-5; 9 bases match TRBD1. The CDR3 runs to 15 residues. Germline assignment: CDR1 SGHKS and CDR2 YYEKEE (reference sequence). J lost 4 bases, V lost 0 bases, and 5 bases had no gene match. CDR3 protein: CASSLEGQGLYEQYF. The CDR3 region has the DNA TGTGCCAGCAGCTTGGAGGGACAGGGTTTGTACGAGCAGTACTTC.

The sample holds many counts of this clonotype. The J gene is TRBJ1-6, the V gene TRBV27; D unclear. The CDR3 runs 15 residues. Germline loops: CDR1 MNHEY, CDR2 SMNVEV (reference sequence). The germline V and J ends were trimmed by 7 bases and 0 bases, with 10 bases remaining between them. The CDR3 sequence: CASKGTSSYNSPLHF. The CDR3, as DNA: TGTGCCAGCAAGGGAACGAGCTCCTATAATTCACCCCTCCACTTT.

The chain recombines TRBV20-1 with TRBJ1-2, with D uncertain. The CDR3 sequence is 12 residues long. Trimming took 1 base from V and 4 from J, leaving 7 bases between them. The germline gives CDR1 DFQATT, CDR2 SNEGSKA (reference sequence). The CDR3 reads CSARGYGYGYTF. In nucleotides, the CDR3 is TGCAGTGCTAGAGGGTATGGCTATGGCTACACCTTC.

In regard to this clonotype: A much bigger clone sits one base away, suggesting this may be a read error. The V call is TRBV18, the J call TRBJ2-4; unclear D gene. The germline CDR1 and CDR2 sequences are KGHSH and LQKENI. This CDR3 contains 11 residues. The V gene lost 5 bases and the J gene lost 13 bases, with 12 bases spanning the gap. CDR3 region: CASSNGYGQYF. Written as DNA, the CDR3 is TGTGCCAGCTCAAACGGTTACGGGCAGTACTTC.